This T cell receptor beta chain appears in the sequencing data of a study of T-cell memory formation after mild COVID-19. Study-wide context: There were largely donor-specific TCR clusters.

Study-wide points: Contracting clones from day 15 to 85 had balanced CD4/CD8; later expanders favoured CD4+. Mostly located in CM and EM were contracting CD4+ clones, with contracting CD8+ clones located in EMRA. Second-wave clones peaking on day 37 lacked confirmed SARS-CoV-2 specificity.

Germline loops: CDR1 SGHTA, CDR2 FQGNSA. With 1 base removed from V and 7 bases from J, the gap between germline ends came to 11 bases. The CDR3 consists of 14 residues. As for this clonotype: The antigen is not known.

In TCRdb, the 5' RACE reads were re-called with MiXCR into one record per CDR3 protein. The table includes 350,000 to 500,000 distinct CDR3 sequences, about a quarter detected once. This receptor was obtained from an adult woman who had mild COVID-19 (a few samples of this study predate the infection). Cell type and time point are not known. This chain links TRBV7-2 with TRBJ2-1; D unclear. Source material: PBMCs or a T cell subset sorted from them (not recorded which). CDR3 sequence: CASSLGVRRNEQFF. DNA for the CDR3: TGTGCCAGCAGCTTAGGAGTACGCAGAAATGAGCAGTTCTTC.